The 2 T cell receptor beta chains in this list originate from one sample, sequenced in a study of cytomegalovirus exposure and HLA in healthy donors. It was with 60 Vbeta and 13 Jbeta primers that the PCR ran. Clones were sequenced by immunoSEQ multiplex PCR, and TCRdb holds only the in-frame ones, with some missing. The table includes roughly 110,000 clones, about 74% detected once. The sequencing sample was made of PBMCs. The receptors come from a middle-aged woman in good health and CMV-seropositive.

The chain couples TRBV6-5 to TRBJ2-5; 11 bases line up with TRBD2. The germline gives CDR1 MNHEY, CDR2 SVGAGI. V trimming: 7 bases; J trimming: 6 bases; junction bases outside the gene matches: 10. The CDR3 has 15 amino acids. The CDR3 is CASTLVAGGLQTQYF. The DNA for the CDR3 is TGTGCCAGCACCCTAGTAGCGGGGGGGCTTCAGACCCAGTACTTC.

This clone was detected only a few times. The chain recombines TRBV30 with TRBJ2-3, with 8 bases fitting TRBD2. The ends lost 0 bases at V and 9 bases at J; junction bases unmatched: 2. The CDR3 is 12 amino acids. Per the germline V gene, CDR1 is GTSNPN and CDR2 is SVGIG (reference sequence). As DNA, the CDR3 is TGTGCCTGGAGTGTCGGACTAGCCACGCAGTATTTT. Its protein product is CAWSVGLATQYF.